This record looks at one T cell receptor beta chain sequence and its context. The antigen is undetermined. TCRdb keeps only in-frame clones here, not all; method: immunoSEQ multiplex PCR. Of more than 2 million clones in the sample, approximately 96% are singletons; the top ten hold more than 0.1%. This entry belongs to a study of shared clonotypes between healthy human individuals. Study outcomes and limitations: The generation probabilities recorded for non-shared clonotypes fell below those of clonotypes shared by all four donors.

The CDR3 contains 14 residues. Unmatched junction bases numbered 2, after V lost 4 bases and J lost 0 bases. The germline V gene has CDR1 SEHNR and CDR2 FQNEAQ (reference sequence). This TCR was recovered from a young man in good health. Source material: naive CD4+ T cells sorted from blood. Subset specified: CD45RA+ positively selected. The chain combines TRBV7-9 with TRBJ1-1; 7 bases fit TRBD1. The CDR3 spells CASSWGQMNTEAFF. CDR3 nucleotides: TGTGCCAGCAGCTGGGGACAGATGAACACTGAAGCTTTCTTT.